The T cell receptor (beta chain) under discussion was sequenced for a study of T-cell memory formation after mild COVID-19. The CDR3 covers 12 residues. Trimming stripped 5 bases from V and 8 bases from J, with 12 bases between. The V gene's germline CDR1 is MNHEY and CDR2 SVGEGT. Study-level points and caveats: What remained unconfirmed was the SARS-CoV-2 specificity of second-wave clones peaking on day 37. Cross-reactive memory seemingly joined, as some responding clones were found in pre-infection memory. Those CD4+ clones that contracted were mainly in CM and EM (CD8+ ones in EMRA).

TCRdb re-called the 5' RACE reads through MiXCR, storing one row per CDR3 protein. The sample includes 400,000 to 500,000 distinct CDR3 sequences, around 18% of them seen just once. Turning to this clonotype: What it binds is not known.

Material for sequencing was PBMCs or a T cell subset sorted from them (not recorded which). This chain joins TRBV6-2 or TRBV6-3 and TRBJ1-1; unclear D gene. The TCR was taken from an adult woman who had mild COVID-19 (a few samples of this study predate the infection). Cell type and time point are not known. CDR3 residues: CASSPNGREAFF. DNA for the CDR3: TGTGCCAGCAGTCCGAACGGGAGGGAAGCTTTCTTT.